The source of this T cell receptor beta chain is a study of CD8+ T cells in alopecia areata. Study information: The SALT score measured affected scalp surface percentage in treated patients.

This clone was seen a few times. cDNA serving as the sequencing template came from extracted, reverse transcribed RNA. Generated by immunoSEQ multiplex PCR, the TCRdb table keeps only in-frame clones and is missing some. The table lists some 210,000 clones, under 70% of them singletons. This sample's treatment: oral pan-JAK inhibitor, 5-10 mg twice daily. Germline CDR1 is MDHEN and CDR2 is SYDVKM. The length of the CDR3 is 15 residues. Trimming took 6 bases from V and 4 from J; bases not matched to a gene: 6. The chain is built from TRBV28 and TRBJ2-1, with 10 bases lining up with TRBD1. The sequenced sample was CD4+ T cells sorted from blood, obtained at week 44, from a patient treated with tofacitinib. This TCR was recovered from a human donor with alopecia areata. This CDR3 is CASRLPGQGYNEQFF. The CDR3 region has the DNA TGTGCCAGCAGATTACCGGGACAGGGGTACAATGAGCAGTTCTTC.